One sample yielded the 25 T cell receptor beta chains listed below, sequenced in a study of beta chain features in type 1 diabetes. Regarding the study as a whole: All four CD4+ subsets of Type 1 diabetes patients contained TCRB CDR3s that were moderately but significantly shorter.

The entirety of the isolated RNA underwent reverse transcription, so expressed TCRB transcripts were sequenced. This table comes from immunoSEQ multiplex PCR, and its TCRdb copy is limited to in-frame clones, with some not included. The repertoire holds tens of thousands of clones, with 65% as singletons. No antigens are known for them. Sequencing was done on a sample of Tregs from blood. The receptors originated from a woman aged 25-40 years with type 1 diabetes.

This clone turned up a few times. The chain carries TRBV10-3 and TRBJ1-1; maybe TRBD1 (6 bases). Germline lookup yields CDR1 ENHRY and CDR2 SYGVKD. The CDR3 consists of 13 residues. V dropped 2 bases and J dropped 3 bases, with 7 bases sitting between them. CDR3 in DNA: TGTGCCATCAGTGAGGCAGGGGACACTGAAGCTTTCTTT. Its translation: CAISEAGDTEAFF.

This clone was observed a handful of times. The rearrangement uses TRBV19 and TRBJ1-2, with D maybe TRBD1 (6 bases). CDR3 size: 13 residues. Per germline, CDR1 LNHDA and CDR2 SQIVND (reference sequence). Trimming shortened V by 2 bases and J by 8 bases, and 12 bases separated the two germline ends. The chain's CDR3 is CASSIKTGEGYTF. Written as DNA, the CDR3 is TGTGCCAGTAGTATAAAGACAGGAGAAGGCTACACCTTC.

The CDR3 loop is CASSIRGEQFF. CDR3 nucleotides: TGTGCCAGCAGTATTCGGGGTGAGCAGTTCTTC. The genes are TRBV25-1 and TRBJ2-1; weak D call: TRBD2 (5 bases). The CDR3 loop spans 11 amino acids. Germline CDR1 MGHDK, CDR2 SYGVNS. Trimming took 5 bases from V and 9 from J, leaving 8 bases between them.

The V call is TRBV6-1, the J call TRBJ2-7, with D possibly matching TRBD2 (6 bases). Trimming removed 6 bases at V and 4 bases at J, with 16 bases between. Germline values: CDR1 MNHNS, CDR2 SASEGT. This CDR3 has 14 amino acids. The CDR3 DNA reads TGTGCCAGCAGGGATACAGACGGAGGGTACGAGCAGTACTTC. Its protein product is CASRDTDGGYEQYF.

The chain is built from TRBV7-2 and TRBJ1-5, with D perhaps matching TRBD1 (5 bases). Germline CDR1 SGHTA, CDR2 FQGNSA. The CDR3 contains 15 residues. Trimming shortened V by 1 base and J by 0 bases, and 7 bases separated the two germline ends. The chain's CDR3 is CASSLDGGSNQPQHF. DNA of the CDR3: TGTGCCAGCAGCTTAGACGGGGGTAGCAATCAGCCCCAGCATTTT.

The chain employs TRBV9 and TRBJ2-1, with D perhaps matching TRBD1 (6 bases). Germline CDR1 and CDR2: SGDLS and YYNGEE. The V gene lost 3 bases and the J gene lost 3 bases, with 13 bases spanning the gap. This CDR3 is built from 15 residues. The CDR3 coding sequence is TGTGCCAGCAGCGGCCAGACAGGAGACTACAATGAGCAGTTCTTC. Its protein product is CASSGQTGDYNEQFF.

This clone was detected once. The chain uses TRBV4-2 and TRBJ2-1, with a weak D call TRBD2 (6 bases). The CDR3 is 15 residues long. Germline values: CDR1 LGHNA, CDR2 YNFKEQ. The V and J ends lost 1 base and 0 bases respectively, with 7 bases between them. DNA for the CDR3: TGTGCCAGCAGCCAAGGGGACTTCTCCTACAATGAGCAGTTCTTC. Translation: CASSQGDFSYNEQFF.

This rearrangement joins TRBV5-1 to TRBJ1-1; no clear D. The CDR3 length is 14 residues. V was cut by 0 bases and J by 6 bases, with 12 bases left in between. Germline assignment: CDR1 SGHRS and CDR2 YFSETQ. CDR3 DNA sequence: TGCGCCAGCAGCTTGGATCTGCCAACTGCTGAAGCTTTCTTT. It is translated as CASSLDLPTAEAFF.

The chain joins TRBV6-5 to TRBJ2-7, with a tentative D call TRBD1 (6 bases). CDR1 is MNHEY, CDR2 SVGAGI, per germline. The CDR3 consists of 14 residues. V lost 4 bases and J lost 2, with 12 bases in between. In nucleotides, the CDR3 is TGTGCCAGCAGTTCCGCGGACAGTACCTACGAGCAGTACTTC. It codes for CASSSADSTYEQYF.

V gene TRBV29-1 combines with J gene TRBJ1-1; weak D call: TRBD1 (6 bases). The germline CDR1 and CDR2 sequences are SQVTM and ANQGSEA. CDR3 size: 13 residues. V was pared by 2 bases and J by 4 bases, with 11 bases between. The CDR3 DNA is TGCAGCGTTGAATTAGGGGGGGGCACTGAAGCTTTCTTT. Translating it yields CSVELGGGTEAFF.

V and J are TRBV7-3 and TRBJ1-1, with D tentatively TRBD1 (5 bases). CDR3 length: 13 residues. V was shortened by 4 bases and J by 1 base, with 7 bases between the two germline ends. Germline values: CDR1 SGHTA, CDR2 FQGTGA. Here the CDR3 reads CASSYDRNTEAFF. The CDR3 DNA reads TGTGCCAGCAGCTACGACAGGAACACTGAAGCTTTCTTT.

The chain couples TRBV7-3 to TRBJ2-7, with 9 bases fitting TRBD1. This CDR3 is 16 amino acids long. Germline lookup yields CDR1 SGHTA and CDR2 FQGTGA. V dropped 2 bases and J dropped 5; count of bases not matched to a gene: 10. CDR3 protein: CASSLQGTGNPHEQYF. DNA for the CDR3: TGTGCCAGCAGCTTACAGGGGACAGGGAATCCCCACGAGCAGTACTTC.

The genes are TRBV5-1 and TRBJ2-7; tentative D call: TRBD2 (6 bases). Germline V gene data show CDR1 as SGHRS and CDR2 as YFSETQ. With 0 bases removed from V and 7 bases from J, the gap between germline ends came to 14 bases. The CDR3 covers 14 residues. The CDR3: CASSLAQPAGEQYF. The CDR3 region has the DNA TGCGCCAGCAGCTTGGCACAGCCGGCGGGGGAGCAGTACTTC.

There are a few counts of this clone. The chain links TRBV29-1 to TRBJ2-5, with a weak D call TRBD2 (6 bases). The germline CDR1 and CDR2 sequences are SQVTM and ANQGSEA. There are 13 residues in the CDR3. With 4 bases removed from V and 5 bases from J, the gap between germline ends came to 14 bases. The CDR3 DNA is TGCAGCGTTGCTAGCGATGGGAGTGAGACCCAGTACTTC. It is translated as CSVASDGSETQYF.

The chain joins TRBV5-4 to TRBJ2-5; possibly TRBD1 for D (6 bases). Trimming stripped 7 bases from V and 5 bases from J, with 27 bases between. The CDR3 extends over 17 amino acids. The germline V gene has CDR1 SGHNT and CDR2 YYREEE (reference sequence). The CDR3 sequence: CASPQSSEDSILETQYF. For the CDR3, the DNA is TGTGCCAGCCCCCAAAGCTCCGAGGACAGTATTTTGGAGACCCAGTACTTC.

This clone has only a few counts. The chain employs TRBV5-1 and TRBJ2-2; D is undetermined. Trimming stripped 2 bases from V and 3 bases from J, with 8 bases between. This CDR3 region has 14 residues. Germline loops: CDR1 SGHRS, CDR2 YFSETQ. CDR3 coding DNA: TGCGCCAGCAGCTTTGGCGGATACACCGGGGAGCTGTTTTTT. Translation: CASSFGGYTGELFF.

The chain uses TRBV5-6 and TRBJ1-1; no clear D. Between the trimmed V and J ends, which lost 4 bases and 1 base, there was a span of 14 bases. CDR1 SGHDT and CDR2 YYEEEE come from the germline V gene. This CDR3 is 15 amino acids long. The CDR3 DNA reads TGTGCCAGCAGCAGCCCGGGAAGGTCGAACACTGAAGCTTTCTTT. As protein: CASSSPGRSNTEAFF.

This clone was seen a few times. This chain connects TRBV6-6 to TRBJ2-4; D is undetermined. The CDR3 runs 11 residues. Germline CDR1 is MNHNY and CDR2 is SVGAGI (reference sequence). V was cut by 6 bases and J by 9 bases, with 9 bases left in between. The CDR3 loop reads CASSPRPIQYF. Here the CDR3 DNA reads TGTGCCAGCAGCCCGAGGCCCATTCAGTACTTC.

The rearrangement uses TRBV5-4 and TRBJ2-1; 8 bases map to TRBD2. Trimming at V came to 2 bases and at J to 9 bases, leaving 10 bases not matched to a gene. Germline CDR1 is SGHNT and CDR2 is YYREEE (reference sequence). The CDR3 has 15 amino acids. CDR3 amino acids: CASSLGTRRFGEQFF. The CDR3 nucleotides read TGTGCCAGCAGCTTAGGGACTAGGAGGTTTGGTGAGCAGTTCTTC.

The chain combines TRBV29-1 with TRBJ2-2, with 8 bases lining up with TRBD1. Germline V lookup: CDR1 SQVTM, CDR2 ANQGSEA. This CDR3 comprises 12 residues. J was trimmed by 6 bases and V by 7 bases; bases with no gene match: 4. The CDR3 reads CSAGGRAGELFF. For the CDR3, the DNA is TGCAGCGCAGGGGGCCGCGCCGGGGAGCTGTTTTTT.

Details on this clone: Additional DNA sequences in this sample encode the identical CDR3. This chain links TRBV2 with TRBJ2-7, with D perhaps matching TRBD1 (6 bases). CDR1 SNHLY and CDR2 FYNNEI come from the germline V gene. The CDR3 extends over 12 amino acids. The ends were cut back, 7 bases at V and 4 bases at J, with 11 bases in the middle. The CDR3 sequence: CASKGQGYEQYF. In nucleotides, the CDR3 is TGTGCCAGCAAGGGACAAGGATACGAGCAGTACTTC. Full variable domain (outside the CDR3, taken from reference TRBV2 and TRBJ2-7): EPEVTQTPSHQVTQMGQEVILRCVPISNHLYFYWYRQILGQKVEFLVSFYNNEISEKSEIFDDQFSVERPDGSNFTLKIRSTKLEDSAMYFCASKGQGYEQYFGPGTRLTVT.

The J gene is TRBJ2-3, the V gene TRBV30; 8 bases map to TRBD2. This CDR3 is built from 13 residues. V trimming: 7 bases; J trimming: 11 bases; junction bases outside the gene matches: 14. CDR1 is GTSNPN, CDR2 SVGIG, per germline (reference sequence). This CDR3 reads CAYAPSGLALQYF. The DNA for the CDR3 is TGTGCCTACGCCCCTAGCGGGCTCGCATTGCAGTATTTT.

The V call is TRBV7-3, the J call TRBJ2-2; D unresolved. This CDR3 has 15 amino acids. Per the germline V gene, CDR1 is SGHTA and CDR2 is FQGTGA. V was shortened by 5 bases and J by 2 bases, with 12 bases between the two germline ends. This chain's CDR3 is CASSTGVANTGELFF. The CDR3 DNA is TGTGCCAGCAGCACTGGAGTTGCTAACACCGGGGAGCTGTTTTTT. Full variable domain (remainder filled in from reference TRBV7-3 and TRBJ2-2): GAGVSQTPSNKVTEKGKYVELRCDPISGHTALYWYRQSLGQGPEFLIYFQGTGAADDSGLPNDRFFAVRPEGSVSTLKIQRTERGDSAVYLCASSTGVANTGELFFGEGSRLTVL.

The rearrangement uses TRBV30 and TRBJ1-3; D unclear. Per the germline V gene, CDR1 is GTSNPN and CDR2 is SVGIG (reference sequence). Trimming pared 4 bases from V and 6 bases from J, leaving 10 bases between. The CDR3 is made up of 12 amino acids. The CDR3, as DNA: TGTGCCTGGAATCTCAGGTTAAACACCATATATTTT. Translating it yields CAWNLRLNTIYF.

The rearrangement uses TRBV30 and TRBJ1-4; no clear D gene. V lost 0 bases, J lost 4 bases, and 12 bases lay in between. The V gene's germline CDR1 is GTSNPN and CDR2 SVGIG (reference sequence). The CDR3 sequence is 15 residues long. The CDR3 reads CAWSVVRRSNEKLFF. The DNA for the CDR3 is TGTGCCTGGAGTGTAGTGAGACGGAGTAATGAAAAACTGTTTTTT.